A single sample gave rise to the 24 T cell receptor beta chains below, sequenced in a study of identical twins (dated by TCRdb to the mid-2010s). Libraries were prepared through 5' RACE. Sequenced using an Illumina HiSeq 2000. The raw public data were reprocessed by TCRdb itself: fastp quality trimming at Q25, MiXCR clonotype calling, in-frame beta chains only. CDR3 protein duplicates are merged, each entry listing the most common genes and DNA. The sample yields 690,000 or so distinct CDR3 sequences; around 6.1% were counted once. Together, the top ten hold 1.5% to 2% of the sample. The specimen was naive T cells sorted from blood. The cell subset or site tag for this specimen amounts to: cells isolated with a human naive T-cell isolation kit. Receptors originate from a man younger than 30 in good health.

This chain links TRBV15 with TRBJ2-7, with D uncertain. CDR3 size: 16 residues. Germline CDR1 and CDR2: LNHNV and YYDKDF (reference sequence). The germline V and J ends were trimmed by 3 bases and 7 bases, with 22 bases remaining between them. CDR3 DNA sequence: TGTGCCACCAGCAGCGACCCCGTCTCTGCGTTTGGAGAGCAGTACGTC. This codes for CATSSDPVSAFGEQYV.

This clonotype was counted at least ten times. CDR3 residues: CSVGTSPGELFF. CDR3 nucleotides: TGCAGCGTAGGGACCAGCCCCGGGGAGCTGTTTTTT. This chain connects TRBV29-1 to TRBJ2-2, with D perhaps given as TRBD1 or TRBD2 (5 bases each). Trimming took 6 bases from V and 6 from J, leaving 11 bases between them. The CDR3 runs 12 residues. Per the germline V gene, CDR1 is SQVTM and CDR2 is ANQGSEA.

This chain uses TRBV3-1 with TRBJ2-1, with D perhaps given as TRBD1 or TRBD2 (5 bases each). Germline CDR1 LGHDT, CDR2 YNNKEL (reference sequence). The CDR3 length is 18 residues. Trimming took off 4 bases at V and 8 bases at J, with 27 bases between the two ends. For the CDR3, the DNA is TGTGCCAGCAGCCCACCTTTCTCTGGGACCTCAATTATTGATGAGCAGTTCTTC. As protein: CASSPPFSGTSIIDEQFF.

This clonotype was counted ten times or more. The J gene is TRBJ1-3, the V gene TRBV4-2; D is ambiguous. The CDR3 extends over 16 amino acids. V dropped 0 bases and J dropped 0 bases, with 9 bases sitting between them. CDR1 is LGHNA, CDR2 YNFKEQ, per germline. The CDR3 sequence is CASSQDSGVSGNTIYF. The CDR3 DNA reads TGTGCCAGCAGCCAAGATTCCGGCGTCTCTGGAAACACCATATATTTT.

V and J are TRBV7-6 and TRBJ2-7, with TRBD1 matching over 7 bases. The germline V gene encodes CDR1 SGHVS and CDR2 FNYEAQ. Losses at the gene ends were 1 base for V and 5 bases for J; bases not matched to a gene: 8. The CDR3 runs 15 residues. CDR3 nucleotide sequence: TGTGCCAGCAGCTTAGGGGGACAGAGCCCCGACGAGCAGTACTTC. It yields the protein CASSLGGQSPDEQYF. The whole variable domain, remainder taken from reference TRBV7-6 and TRBJ2-7, is GAGVSQSPRYKVTKRGQDVALRCDPISGHVSLYWYRQALGQGPEFLTYFNYEAQQDKSGLPNDRFSAERPEGSISTLTIQRTEQRDSAMYRCASSLGGQSPDEQYFGPGTRLTVT.

The chain combines TRBV5-1 with TRBJ2-3; TRBD2 matches 8 bases. CDR1 and CDR2 (germline): SGHRS, YFSETQ. V was clipped by 4 bases and J by 8 bases; unmatched bases: 9. This CDR3 contains 14 residues. CDR3 DNA sequence: TGCGCCAGCAGCAAAAGCGGGAGCACGGCTACGCAGTATTTT. This sequence encodes CASSKSGSTATQYF.

This clonotype occurred many times. The rearrangement joins TRBV10-3 to TRBJ2-2; 13 nucleotides align to TRBD2. CDR1 ENHRY and CDR2 SYGVKD come from the germline V gene. Trimming removed 6 bases from V and 1 base from J; junction bases left unmatched: 5. CDR3 length: 17 amino acids. Written as DNA, the CDR3 is TGTGCCATCAGAGCGGGACTAGCGGGGATGAACACCGGGGAGCTGTTTTTT. Amino acids: CAIRAGLAGMNTGELFF.

The V and J genes are TRBV9 and TRBJ2-7; the match to TRBD2 covers 14 bases. Per germline, CDR1 SGDLS and CDR2 YYNGEE. J gave up 3 bases and V 2 bases, and 1 base lay outside the gene matches. The CDR3 contains 15 residues. CDR3 bases: TGTGCCAGCAGCGTCGGGACTAGCGGGAGCTACGAGCAGTACTTC. Its protein product is CASSVGTSGSYEQYF.

This clonotype showed up many times. The chain is built from TRBV14 and TRBJ2-2, with D unresolved. The ends were cut back, 0 bases at V and 2 bases at J, with 4 bases in the middle. Germline V gene sequence: CDR1 SGHDN, CDR2 FVKESK. The length of the CDR3 is 14 residues. The CDR3, as DNA: TGTGCCAGCAGCCAAGATTCTAACACCGGGGAGCTGTTTTTT. Translating it yields CASSQDSNTGELFF.

This clonotype was recorded many times. The chain is built from TRBV5-1 and TRBJ2-7; D unresolved. CDR1 is SGHRS and CDR2 is YFSETQ in the germline V gene. The CDR3 extends over 13 amino acids. V gave up 4 bases and J gave up 6 bases, with 14 bases separating them. CDR3 sequence reads: CASSPQTIGEQYF. In nucleotides, the CDR3 is TGCGCCAGCAGCCCCCAGACGATCGGCGAGCAGTACTTC.

This clonotype was found many times. The chain couples TRBV5-4 to TRBJ2-5, with D perhaps matching TRBD1 (6 bases). Germline CDR1 is SGHNT and CDR2 is YYREEE (reference sequence). The CDR3 covers 14 residues. Trimming stripped 6 bases from V and 5 bases from J, with 17 bases between. This CDR3 is CASTTQGQGETQYF. The DNA for the CDR3 is TGTGCCAGCACCACCCAGGGACAAGGGGAGACCCAGTACTTC.

This clonotype was observed a few times. V usage is TRBV5-1 and J usage is TRBJ2-7, with 10 positions matching TRBD1. The V gene's germline CDR1 is SGHRS and CDR2 YFSETQ. Trimming removed 6 bases from V and 6 bases from J; junction bases left unmatched: 9. This CDR3 region has 14 residues. CDR3 coding DNA: TGCGCCAGCACCCAAGGGACAGGGGAAGGCGAGCAGTACTTC. Translation: CASTQGTGEGEQYF.

In its sample, this clonotype was seen many times. This chain links TRBV29-1 with TRBJ2-3, with D unresolved. The length of the CDR3 is 11 residues. Trimming took off 3 bases at V and 5 bases at J, with 6 bases between the two ends. In germline, CDR1 is SQVTM, CDR2 ANQGSEA. The CDR3 nucleotides are TGCAGCGTTGACCCCGGAGATACGCAGTATTTT. The encoded protein is CSVDPGDTQYF.

The rearrangement links TRBV30 to TRBJ2-2; D call uncertain. The CDR3 has 12 amino acids. Germline assignment: CDR1 GTSNPN and CDR2 SVGIG (reference sequence). The V end was cut by 6 bases, the J end by 6 bases, with 11 bases between. The CDR3 nucleotides read TGTGCCTGCCCGGATTCGGCCGGGGAGCTGTTTTTT. Translated: CACPDSAGELFF.

This clonotype was detected a few times. This chain joins TRBV4-3 and TRBJ2-5; perhaps D is TRBD1 or TRBD2 (6 bases each). This CDR3 has 15 residues. In germline, CDR1 is LGHNA, CDR2 YSLEER. Deletions cut 0 bases from V and 4 bases from J, with 12 bases between. The CDR3 reads CASSQESGAAETQYF. CDR3 bases: TGCGCCAGCAGCCAAGAATCGGGGGCGGCAGAGACCCAGTACTTC.

The table lists this clonotype with many counts. This chain connects TRBV12-3 or TRBV12-4 to TRBJ1-4; D call uncertain. The CDR3 runs to 12 residues. Trimming took off 6 bases at V and 8 bases at J, with 10 bases between the two ends. The CDR3 protein is CASSWTFEKLFF. CDR3 sequence (DNA): TGTGCCAGCAGCTGGACGTTCGAAAAACTGTTTTTT.

Worth noting for this clonotype: This may stem from a read error, because a much larger clone lies one nucleotide away. Likely a read error: the CDR3 ends without its conserved phenylalanine or tryptophan. V is TRBV7-6 and J is TRBJ2-1; 10 positions match TRBD2. Germline-derived CDR1 and CDR2 are SGHVS and FNYEAQ. CDR3 length: 18 residues. Germline trimming cut 2 bases from V and 4 bases from J; bases unmatched to any gene: 11. DNA for the CDR3: TGTGCCAGCAGCTTACTAGCGGGAGACCCATCATATTACAATGAGCAGTTCATC. Residues: CASSLLAGDPSYYNEQFI.

This clonotype was seen repeatedly, ten times or more. This chain connects TRBV12-3 or TRBV12-4 to TRBJ1-1, with D perhaps TRBD1 (5 bases). The CDR3 consists of 12 residues. V dropped 8 bases and J dropped 4 bases, with 11 bases sitting between them. The CDR3 DNA sequence: TGTGCCAGCGGTTCAGGGACCACTGAAGCTTTCTTT. It specifies CASGSGTTEAFF.

This clonotype was found a few times. The chain has TRBV7-9 and TRBJ1-2; D gene unclear. This CDR3 comprises 15 residues. Trimming removed 4 bases at V and 0 bases at J, with 12 bases between. Germline V gene sequence: CDR1 SEHNR, CDR2 FQNEAQ (reference sequence). The CDR3 sequence: CASSSGGSTNYGYTF. The DNA of the CDR3 is TGTGCCAGCAGCTCAGGCGGCAGCACTAACTATGGCTACACCTTC.

This clonotype was recorded many times. The rearrangement uses TRBV4-3 and TRBJ2-7; D possibly uses TRBD1 or TRBD2 (5 bases each). The ends were cut back, 2 bases at V and 2 bases at J, with 13 bases in the middle. The CDR3 has 15 amino acids. Germline CDR1 reads LGHNA; CDR2 reads YSLEER. The CDR3 is CASSQTGTGPYEQYF. The DNA for the CDR3 is TGCGCCAGCAGCCAAACCGGGACGGGCCCCTACGAGCAGTACTTC.

Comment on this clonotype: No conserved phenylalanine or tryptophan ends this CDR3, so it is likely a read error. The chain uses TRBV6-4 and TRBJ2-1; no definite D call. The CDR3 spans 12 residues. CDR1 and CDR2 from the germline V gene are MRHNA and SNTAGT. V lost 8 bases and J 0 bases, leaving 5 bases between the germline ends. As DNA, the CDR3 is TGTGCCAGCCAGAGCTCCTACAATGAGCAGTTCATC. Its translation is CASQSSYNEQFI.

The chain is built from TRBV15 and TRBJ2-5; D assignment may be TRBD1 or TRBD2 (5 bases each). This CDR3 has 11 residues. V was shortened by 0 bases and J by 9 bases, with 5 bases between the two germline ends. Germline-derived CDR1 and CDR2 are LNHNV and YYDKDF (reference sequence). CDR3 protein: CATSREGAQYF. The DNA of the CDR3 is TGTGCCACCAGCAGAGAGGGGGCCCAGTACTTC.

The chain links TRBV14 to TRBJ2-5, with D possibly matching TRBD2 (6 bases). V lost 5 bases, J lost 4 bases, and 11 bases lay in between. Germline V CDR1 and CDR2: SGHDN, FVKESK. This CDR3 region has 13 residues. The CDR3 protein is CASSGTSRETQYF. The CDR3, as DNA: TGTGCCAGCAGCGGGACTTCCAGAGAGACCCAGTACTTC.

V is TRBV20-1 and J is TRBJ2-3; maybe TRBD2 (5 bases). CDR1 is DFQATT, CDR2 SNEGSKA, per germline (reference sequence). The length of the CDR3 is 15 residues. V gave up 0 bases and J gave up 2 bases, with 12 bases separating them. The CDR3 nucleotides read TGCAGTGCTAGAGATTCCAGCGGCCCCACAGATACGCAGTATTTT. Translated, it gives CSARDSSGPTDTQYF.